These 32 T cell receptor beta chains were sequenced from one sample in a study of blood T cell repertoires in COVID-19. Here immunoSEQ multiplex PCR was the method, and the copy in TCRdb shows in-frame clones only, minus some. The data show 240,000 or so clones, approximately 83% seen once. The sequenced sample consisted of PBMCs or T cells enriched from blood (not recorded which). These receptors all stem from a woman aged 35 to 49 with acute COVID-19.

The rearrangement links TRBV7-9 to TRBJ2-7, with 16 nucleotides matching TRBD2. With V trimmed by 3 bases and J by 4 bases, 9 bases remained unmatched. CDR3 length equals 18 residues. Germline V gives CDR1 SEHNR, CDR2 FQNEAQ (reference sequence). The CDR3 protein is CASSLGTSGRASAYEQYF. The CDR3 DNA reads TGTGCCAGCAGCTTGGGGACTAGCGGGAGGGCCTCAGCGTACGAGCAGTACTTC.

The chain recombines TRBV25-1 with TRBJ2-3; TRBD2 aligns across 11 bases. This CDR3 has 15 amino acids. The germline V gene encodes CDR1 MGHDK and CDR2 SYGVNS. With 6 bases clipped from V and 3 bases from J, the junction kept 5 bases outside the gene matches. The CDR3 DNA follows: TGTGCCAGCAGGGTAGCGGGAGGGGGAACAGATACGCAGTATTTT. Translation gives CASRVAGGGTDTQYF.

The CDR3 is CASTRGDNPEKLFF. In DNA form, the CDR3 reads TGTGCCAGCACCCGGGGGGACAACCCTGAAAAACTGTTTTTT. The chain combines TRBV28 with TRBJ1-4; the D gene is possibly TRBD1 (6 bases). V was trimmed by 7 bases and J by 7 bases, leaving 16 bases between them. Germline V gives CDR1 MDHEN, CDR2 SYDVKM. The CDR3 is made up of 14 amino acids.

This rearrangement joins TRBV19 to TRBJ1-1; 7 nucleotides line up with TRBD1. CDR3 length: 14 amino acids. The V gene end was trimmed by 1 base and the J gene end by 6 bases; junction bases not matched to a gene: 5. The germline CDR1 and CDR2 sequences are LNHDA and SQIVND (reference sequence). Written as DNA, the CDR3 is TGTGCCAGTAGTATAGGAAGGGGGCAGGCTGAAGCTTTCTTT. It codes for CASSIGRGQAEAFF.

The chain couples TRBV14 to TRBJ2-2; D is undetermined. Trimming took 0 bases from V and 0 from J, leaving 11 bases between them. Germline CDR1 reads SGHDN; CDR2 reads FVKESK. The CDR3 contains 17 residues. The CDR3 loop is CASSQEPPPANTGELFF. The CDR3 DNA is TGTGCCAGCAGCCAAGAGCCCCCCCCGGCGAACACCGGGGAGCTGTTTTTT. Based on the CDR3 plus reference TRBV14 and TRBJ2-2, the full variable domain is EAGVTQFPSHSVIEKGQTVTLRCDPISGHDNLYWYRRVMGKEIKFLLHFVKESKQDESGMPNNRFLAERTGGTYSTLKVQPAELEDSGVYFCASSQEPPPANTGELFFGEGSRLTVL.

This sequence joins TRBV11-3 and TRBJ2-7; TRBD2 matches at 7 bases. CDR3 length: 15 amino acids. CDR1 is SGHNT and CDR2 is YENEEA in the germline V gene. Germline trimming cut 3 bases from V and 2 bases from J; bases unmatched to any gene: 7. In nucleotides, the CDR3 is TGTGCCAGCAGCTTCCCCGGGGGGAGGGCCTACGAGCAGTACTTC. Encoded protein: CASSFPGGRAYEQYF.

The V gene is TRBV19, the J gene TRBJ1-1; 7 nucleotides align to TRBD1. V was pared by 4 bases and J by 1 base, with 9 bases of the junction left unmatched. The CDR3 runs to 16 residues. Germline V gives CDR1 LNHDA, CDR2 SQIVND (reference sequence). CDR3 sequence (DNA): TGTGCCAGTAGTAACCCGGGACAGCTGGGGAACACTGAAGCTTTCTTT. Translating it yields CASSNPGQLGNTEAFF. Together with reference TRBV19 and TRBJ1-1, the CDR3 gives the full variable domain: DGGITQSPKYLFRKEGQNVTLSCEQNLNHDAMYWYRQDPGQGLRLIYYSQIVNDFQKGDIAEGYSVSREKKESFPLTVTSAQKNPTAFYLCASSNPGQLGNTEAFFGQGTRLTVV.

CDR3 sequence: CASSIATGVTDTQYF. Here the CDR3 DNA reads TGTGCCAGTAGTATTGCTACAGGGGTAACCGATACGCAGTATTTT. V is TRBV19 and J is TRBJ2-3; TRBD1 aligns across 7 bases. Germline CDR1 reads LNHDA; CDR2 reads SQIVND (reference sequence). The junction had 9 bases not matched to a gene; V was cut back by 3 bases and J by 6 bases. CDR3 length: 15 residues.

V and J are TRBV4-1 and TRBJ1-2; D not certain. V lost 4 bases, J lost 4 bases, and 10 bases lay in between. From germline, CDR1 is MGHRA and CDR2 YSYEKL. The CDR3 has 13 residues. CDR3 residues: CASSPDTVYGYTF. The DNA of the CDR3 is TGCGCCAGCAGCCCCGACACAGTCTATGGCTACACCTTC.

The chain uses TRBV6-5 and TRBJ1-2; 9 bases match TRBD1. The germline V gene has CDR1 MNHEY and CDR2 SVGAGI. The CDR3 runs to 13 residues. V shed 9 bases, J shed 4 bases, and the junction held 6 bases outside the gene matches. The CDR3 DNA reads as TGTGCCAGTCGAACAGGGGGCAGCTATGGCTACACCTTC. Translation gives CASRTGGSYGYTF.

The chain has TRBV7-8 and TRBJ1-5; D unclear. V was clipped by 5 bases and J by 0 bases, with 8 bases between them. The germline CDR1 and CDR2 sequences are SGHVS and FQNEAQ. The CDR3 covers 14 residues. This CDR3 reads CASSPGSSNQPQHF. CDR3 in DNA: TGTGCCAGCAGCCCAGGATCTAGCAATCAGCCCCAGCATTTT.

The chain employs TRBV11-2 and TRBJ1-4; D possibly corresponds to TRBD1 (5 bases). The CDR3 contains 13 residues. Germline lookup yields CDR1 SGHAT and CDR2 FQNNGV. With 5 bases removed from V and 4 bases from J, the gap between germline ends came to 8 bases. The CDR3 DNA follows: TGTGCCAGCAGCCCGGGACTTAATGAAAAACTGTTTTTT. It codes for CASSPGLNEKLFF.

The V and J genes are TRBV3-1 (or the pseudogene TRBV3-2) and TRBJ1-2; D not certain. The CDR3 spans 13 residues. V lost 4 bases to trimming and J lost 7 bases, with 13 bases between them. Germline V gene sequence: CDR1 LGHDT, CDR2 YNNKEL (reference sequence). CDR3 sequence reads: CASSPPHDSGYTF. For the CDR3, the DNA is TGTGCCAGCAGCCCCCCCCACGATAGTGGCTACACCTTC.

The J gene is TRBJ2-3, the V gene TRBV5-1, with D maybe TRBD1 (6 bases). The V gene's germline CDR1 is SGHRS and CDR2 YFSETQ. Trimming shortened V by 2 bases and J by 0 bases, and 10 bases separated the two germline ends. The CDR3 length is 15 residues. Here the CDR3 reads CASSFRGPSTDTQYF. DNA of the CDR3: TGCGCCAGCAGCTTCAGGGGACCTAGCACAGATACGCAGTATTTT.

The chain has TRBV3-1 (or the pseudogene TRBV3-2) and TRBJ1-4; D may be TRBD1 (6 bases). Germline assignment: CDR1 LGHDT and CDR2 YNNKEL (reference sequence). The CDR3 totals 15 residues. With 3 bases removed from V and 4 bases from J, the gap between germline ends came to 12 bases. CDR3 loop: CASSHDDRYNEKLFF. CDR3 nucleotide sequence: TGTGCCAGCAGCCATGACGACAGGTATAATGAAAAACTGTTTTTT.

This sequence joins TRBV4-1 and TRBJ2-7, with TRBD1 identical over 8 bases. J gave up 5 bases and V 4 bases, and 10 bases lay outside the gene matches. The CDR3 totals 15 residues. The V gene's germline CDR1 is MGHRA and CDR2 YSYEKL. The CDR3 spells CASSPAGTRGHEQYF. For the CDR3, the DNA is TGCGCCAGCAGCCCCGCGGGGACCAGGGGGCACGAGCAGTACTTC.

The V call is TRBV10-1, the J call TRBJ2-1, with TRBD2 matching 10 bases. Germline CDR1 reads WNHNN; CDR2 reads SYGVQD (reference sequence). The CDR3 runs to 18 residues. The ends lost 3 bases at V and 6 bases at J; junction bases unmatched: 14. The CDR3 sequence: CASSDAGLAGGSGNEQFF. In DNA, the CDR3 is TGCGCCAGCAGTGACGCCGGATTAGCGGGAGGCTCTGGCAATGAGCAGTTCTTC.

The chain recombines TRBV19 with TRBJ1-2; possible D gene TRBD1, 6 bases. The length of the CDR3 is 12 residues. The germline CDR1 and CDR2 sequences are LNHDA and SQIVND (reference sequence). With 6 bases removed from V and 4 bases from J, the gap between germline ends came to 9 bases. The CDR3 region has the DNA TGTGCCAGTAGAGAGGACAGCTATGGCTACACCTTC. This translates into CASREDSYGYTF.

This rearrangement joins TRBV14 to TRBJ1-2, with TRBD1 matching 8 bases. V shed 0 bases and J 5 bases; nucleotides not matched to a gene: 5. Looked up from germline, CDR1 is SGHDN and CDR2 is FVKESK. The CDR3 is 15 amino acids. CDR3 bases: TGTGCCAGCAGCCAAGAGCGGACAGGGTTTTATGGCTACACCTTC. It yields the protein CASSQERTGFYGYTF.

V and J are TRBV2 and TRBJ1-6, with D unclear. Between the trimmed V and J ends, which lost 1 base and 0 bases, there was a span of 16 bases. The germline gives CDR1 SNHLY, CDR2 FYNNEI. This CDR3 contains 19 residues. Written as DNA, the CDR3 is TGTGCCAGCAGTGAAGGCGGCTTGGCAAAAAGCTCCTATAATTCACCCCTCCACTTT. It codes for CASSEGGLAKSSYNSPLHF.

This chain uses TRBV3-1 (or the pseudogene TRBV3-2) with TRBJ1-3; D uncertain. CDR1 and CDR2 (germline): LGHDT, YNNKEL (reference sequence). The CDR3 contains 16 residues. V lost 0 bases to trimming and J lost 0 bases, with 9 bases between them. The CDR3 spells CASSQDASHSGNTIYF. The CDR3 nucleotides are TGTGCCAGCAGCCAAGACGCCAGTCACTCTGGAAACACCATATATTTT.

The chain joins TRBV3-1 (or the pseudogene TRBV3-2) to TRBJ2-7; tentatively, D is TRBD2 (7 bases). Trimming cost V 4 bases and J 5 bases, with 15 bases left between them. Germline lookup yields CDR1 LGHDT and CDR2 YNNKEL (reference sequence). This CDR3 comprises 14 residues. This CDR3 reads CASSPRGAENEQYF. CDR3 sequence (DNA): TGTGCCAGCAGCCCCCGGGGGGCGGAAAACGAGCAGTACTTC.

V gene TRBV10-1 combines with J gene TRBJ1-2, with a possible D match to TRBD1 (6 bases). Germline V gene sequence: CDR1 WNHNN, CDR2 SYGVQD (reference sequence). Trimming stripped 9 bases from V and 5 bases from J, with 10 bases between. The CDR3 extends over 11 amino acids. The CDR3 here is CASVTGYGYTF. CDR3 DNA: TGCGCCAGTGTAACAGGGTATGGCTACACCTTC.

This clone has only one observation. The rearrangement joins TRBV10-3 to TRBJ1-1; TRBD1 is a possible D gene (5 bases). The CDR3 runs 15 residues. Trimming stripped 0 bases from V and 3 bases from J, with 11 bases between. Looked up from germline, CDR1 is ENHRY and CDR2 is SYGVKD. The CDR3 bases are TGTGCCATCAGTGAGTCATTGGGGCTGCACACTGAAGCTTTCTTT. It codes for CAISESLGLHTEAFF.

The V and J genes are TRBV11-3 and TRBJ2-7; 8 bases match TRBD1. Trimming removed 5 bases from V and 1 base from J; junction bases left unmatched: 4. This CDR3 region has 14 residues. Per the germline V gene, CDR1 is SGHNT and CDR2 is YENEEA. The DNA of the CDR3 is TGTGCCAGCAGCGTGAGACAGGGGTCCTACGAGCAGTACTTC. The encoded protein is CASSVRQGSYEQYF.

This sequence joins TRBV19 and TRBJ2-2, with 10 nucleotides matching TRBD1. Germline V gives CDR1 LNHDA, CDR2 SQIVND (reference sequence). The J segment lost 1 base and the V segment lost 6 bases, leaving 5 bases of the junction unmatched. The CDR3 is 16 residues long. CDR3 loop: CASRDRGRRNTGELFF. DNA of the CDR3: TGTGCCAGTAGAGACAGGGGGCGCAGGAACACCGGGGAGCTGTTTTTT.

The chain uses TRBV6-5 and TRBJ2-7; TRBD2 matches 10 bases. The V and J ends lost 7 bases and 3 bases, in that order; junction bases with no gene match: 3. Germline V gives CDR1 MNHEY, CDR2 SVGAGI. This CDR3 has 13 amino acids. CDR3 nucleotides: TGTGCCAGCACCAGGACTAGCGGCTACGAGCAGTACTTC. This gives the protein CASTRTSGYEQYF.

The chain combines TRBV7-8 with TRBJ1-1, with 7 bases fitting TRBD1. This CDR3 is 16 amino acids long. CDR1 SGHVS and CDR2 FQNEAQ come from the germline V gene. V lost 3 bases and J lost 3; bases outside the gene matches: 10. The CDR3 DNA is TGTGCCAGCAGCTTCGGGACCCAGGGGGTTGACACTGAAGCTTTCTTT. The encoded protein is CASSFGTQGVDTEAFF. Looking up the rest from reference TRBV7-8 and TRBJ1-1 gives the full variable domain: GAGVSQSPRYKVAKRGQDVALRCDPISGHVSLFWYQQALGQGPEFLTYFQNEAQLDKSGLPSDRFFAERPEGSVSTLKIQRTQQEDSAVYLCASSFGTQGVDTEAFFGQGTRLTVV.

The chain is built from TRBV10-1 and TRBJ2-1; 9 bases line up with TRBD1. The CDR3 consists of 16 residues. CDR1 and CDR2 (germline): WNHNN, SYGVQD (reference sequence). The V gene end was trimmed by 3 bases and the J gene end by 4 bases; junction bases not matched to a gene: 7. CDR3 DNA sequence: TGCGCCAGCAGTGAAGTTTTGACAGGGGGTTACAATGAGCAGTTCTTC. This gives the protein CASSEVLTGGYNEQFF.

The chain couples TRBV3-1 (or the pseudogene TRBV3-2) to TRBJ1-1; TRBD1 is a possible D gene (6 bases). Germline-derived CDR1 and CDR2 are LGHDT and YNNKEL (reference sequence). The CDR3 spans 14 residues. V was clipped by 4 bases and J by 4 bases, with 13 bases between them. CDR3 sequence reads: CASSPNRVGTEAFF. The CDR3 DNA reads as TGTGCCAGCAGCCCAAACAGGGTCGGCACTGAAGCTTTCTTT.

The V and J genes are TRBV4-2 and TRBJ2-3; TRBD2 aligns across 11 bases. Germline V gives CDR1 LGHNA, CDR2 YNFKEQ. With 0 bases clipped from V and 3 bases from J, the junction kept 5 bases outside the gene matches. This CDR3 spans 17 amino acids. The CDR3 reads CASSQDEGLAVTDTQYF. CDR3 bases: TGTGCCAGCAGCCAAGATGAGGGACTAGCGGTTACAGATACGCAGTATTTT.

V usage is TRBV20-1 and J usage is TRBJ2-1, with D maybe TRBD1 (6 bases). V was clipped by 6 bases and J by 4 bases, with 16 bases between them. The CDR3 length is 14 residues. The germline gives CDR1 DFQATT, CDR2 SNEGSKA (reference sequence). The CDR3, as DNA: TGCAGTGCAAGTACAGGGAGACGTTACAATGAGCAGTTCTTC. It codes for CSASTGRRYNEQFF.